Listed here are 6 T cell receptor beta chains from one sample, sequenced in a study of beta chain features in type 1 diabetes. Every isolated RNA sample was fully reverse transcribed, so sequencing captured expressed TCRB transcripts. TCRdb's copy holds only in-frame clones and misses some; the assay was immunoSEQ multiplex PCR. The table shows fewer than 250,000 clones, with 9.6% occurring only once. Sequencing was performed on naive CD4+ T cells from blood. The receptors derive from a woman in her late teens or twenties in good health.

This clone came up a few times. V is TRBV7-6 and J is TRBJ2-5; the match to TRBD2 covers 7 bases. Losses at the gene ends were 2 bases for V and 3 bases for J; bases not matched to a gene: 3. This CDR3 is 14 amino acids long. CDR1 SGHVS and CDR2 FNYEAQ come from the germline V gene. Here the CDR3 reads CASSLSLAEETQYF. The CDR3 DNA is TGTGCCAGCAGCTTATCCCTAGCGGAAGAGACCCAGTACTTC. Full variable domain (remainder filled in from reference TRBV7-6 and TRBJ2-5): GAGVSQSPRYKVTKRGQDVALRCDPISGHVSLYWYRQALGQGPEFLTYFNYEAQQDKSGLPNDRFSAERPEGSISTLTIQRTEQRDSAMYRCASSLSLAEETQYFGPGTRLLVL.

This clone occurred a few times. V usage is TRBV7-2 and J usage is TRBJ2-1, with 9 bases lining up with TRBD2. Germline assignment: CDR1 SGHTA and CDR2 FQGNSA. This CDR3 is 15 amino acids long. The V segment lost 1 base and the J segment 8 bases; nucleotides outside the gene matches: 6. CDR3 sequence (DNA): TGTGCCAGCAGCTTAGACCCAGCGGGGGGCTATGAGCAGTTCTTC. It is translated as CASSLDPAGGYEQFF. Full variable domain (outside the CDR3, taken from reference TRBV7-2 and TRBJ2-1): GAGVSQSPSNKVTEKGKDVELRCDPISGHTALYWYRQSLGQGLEFLIYFQGNSAPDKSGLPSDRFSAERTGGSVSTLTIQRTQQEDSAVYLCASSLDPAGGYEQFFGPGTRLTVL.

This chain links TRBV5-1 with TRBJ1-2; 7 bases line up with TRBD1. From germline, CDR1 is SGHRS and CDR2 YFSETQ. The CDR3 runs 13 residues. The V and J ends lost 2 bases and 5 bases, in that order; junction bases with no gene match: 3. The CDR3 region is CASSFDRAYGYTF. The CDR3 nucleotides read TGCGCCAGCAGCTTTGACAGGGCTTATGGCTACACCTTC.

This clone was counted only a few times. V gene TRBV19 combines with J gene TRBJ1-1; D is undetermined. Germline CDR1 and CDR2: LNHDA and SQIVND (reference sequence). The CDR3 sequence is 12 residues long. V lost 1 base and J 6 bases, leaving 6 bases between the germline ends. CDR3 residues: CASSIVSSEAFF. CDR3 DNA sequence: TGTGCCAGTAGTATAGTCAGTTCTGAAGCTTTCTTT. The full variable domain, its missing parts supplied by reference TRBV19 and TRBJ1-1, is DGGITQSPKYLFRKEGQNVTLSCEQNLNHDAMYWYRQDPGQGLRLIYYSQIVNDFQKGDIAEGYSVSREKKESFPLTVTSAQKNPTAFYLCASSIVSSEAFFGQGTRLTVV.

Points on this clone: The sample contains more than one DNA sequence encoding this CDR3. The V and J genes are TRBV6-1 and TRBJ2-7; a weak D match, TRBD1 (6 bases). Germline V CDR1 and CDR2: MNHNS, SASEGT. V was clipped by 1 base and J by 6 bases, with 16 bases between them. The CDR3 runs to 15 residues. In DNA, the CDR3 is TGTGCCAGCAGTGAAGTAACCAACAGGGTTGGCGAGCAGTACTTC. As protein: CASSEVTNRVGEQYF.

V is TRBV10-3 and J is TRBJ1-1; D is perhaps TRBD1 (6 bases). V was clipped by 3 bases and J by 2 bases, with 19 bases between them. The CDR3 has 17 amino acids. Germline CDR1 reads ENHRY; CDR2 reads SYGVKD. The DNA of the CDR3 is TGTGCCATCAGTGATCAATGGGGGCGTAGGGAAAACACTGAAGCTTTCTTT. Protein product: CAISDQWGRRENTEAFF.